Shown below are 2 T cell receptor beta chains from a single sample sequenced in a study of beta chain features in type 1 diabetes. The sequenced template was cDNA made from the entire isolated RNA. Sequencing used immunoSEQ multiplex PCR; TCRdb keeps in-frame clones, though not all of them. Among a few hundred thousand clones listed, about a fifth were seen once. Points from the study as a whole: There was a moderate but significant shortening of TCRB CDR3s in all four CD4+ subsets of Type 1 diabetes patients.

Antigens of these TCRs are unknown. Sequenced: naive CD4+ T cells from blood. These receptors were obtained from a woman aged 35 to 49 with type 1 diabetes.

This CDR3 is CASSLGGDGSPLHF. The CDR3 DNA is TGTGCCAGCAGCTTAGGGGGAGACGGCTCACCCCTCCACTTT. The V gene is TRBV7-9, the J gene TRBJ1-6; D is ambiguous. Deletions cut 1 base from V and 10 bases from J, with 11 bases between. Germline CDR1 and CDR2: SEHNR and FQNEAQ (reference sequence). The CDR3 runs to 14 residues.

This clone has a single count. The chain combines TRBV5-1 with TRBJ2-3; 9 bases fit TRBD2. V trimming: 5 bases; J trimming: 4 bases; junction bases outside the gene matches: 8. Germline-derived CDR1 and CDR2 are SGHRS and YFSETQ. This CDR3 spans 15 amino acids. The chain's CDR3 is CASRPGLASPDTQYF. CDR3 nucleotide sequence: TGCGCCAGCAGACCCGGACTAGCGAGCCCAGATACGCAGTATTTT.